This T cell receptor (beta chain) comes out of a study of blood T cell repertoires in COVID-19. In the study overall: Sources were T cells, B-cell-depleted T cells, or PBMCs; the material itself was cDNA or gDNA.

In the source study's methods: By means of reference gene primer amplification, nucleated cell counts were estimated. Assay: immunoSEQ multiplex PCR; the TCRdb copy retains only in-frame clones and omits some. For V, J and clone size, that table is used; D and trimming come from the DNA. Of roughly 72,000 clones listed, 82% are singletons. The ends lost 0 bases at V and 0 bases at J; junction bases unmatched: 12. The germline V gene has CDR1 SQVTM and CDR2 ANQGSEA. This CDR3 comprises 20 residues. This chain uses TRBV29-1 with TRBJ2-1; 12 bases fit TRBD2. The receptor was derived from a woman of 80 years or more with acute or convalescent COVID-19. Sequenced input: peripheral blood. CDR3 DNA: TGCAGCGTTGAAGATTTTCCGAGACTAGCGGGAGAGGACTCCTACAATGAGCAGTTCTTC. It yields the protein CSVEDFPRLAGEDSYNEQFF.